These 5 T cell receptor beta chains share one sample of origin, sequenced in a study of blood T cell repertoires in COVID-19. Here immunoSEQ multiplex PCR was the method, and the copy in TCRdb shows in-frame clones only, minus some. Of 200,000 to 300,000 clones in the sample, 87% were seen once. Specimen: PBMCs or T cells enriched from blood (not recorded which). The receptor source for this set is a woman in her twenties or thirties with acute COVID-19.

The CDR3 loop reads CASSKEGTRQYEKLFF. The CDR3 nucleotides read TGTGCCAGCAGCAAAGAAGGGACACGGCAGTATGAAAAACTGTTTTTT. J is TRBJ1-4 and V is TRBV21-1; the DNA was not compared with TRBD1, the D call given in the table. TRBV21-1 is a documented pseudogene. This CDR3 spans 16 amino acids.

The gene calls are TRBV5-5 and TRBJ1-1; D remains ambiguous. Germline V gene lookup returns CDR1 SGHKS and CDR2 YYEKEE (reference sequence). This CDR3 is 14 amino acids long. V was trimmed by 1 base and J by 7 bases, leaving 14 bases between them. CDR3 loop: CASSLSGPNGEAFF. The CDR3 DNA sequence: TGTGCCAGCAGCTTGTCAGGTCCCAACGGTGAAGCTTTCTTT. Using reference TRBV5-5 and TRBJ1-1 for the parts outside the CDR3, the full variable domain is DAGVTQSPTHLIKTRGQQVTLRCSPISGHKSVSWYQQVLGQGPQFIFQYYEKEERGRGNFPDRFSARQFPNYSSELNVNALLLGDSALYLCASSLSGPNGEAFFGQGTRLTVV.

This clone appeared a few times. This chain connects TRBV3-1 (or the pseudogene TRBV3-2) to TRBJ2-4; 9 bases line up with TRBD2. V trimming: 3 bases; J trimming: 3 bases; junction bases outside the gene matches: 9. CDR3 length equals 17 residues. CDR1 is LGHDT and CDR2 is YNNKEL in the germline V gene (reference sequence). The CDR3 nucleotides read TGTGCCAGCAGCCATGGGGCGGGGGGGCCCCGCAAAAACATTCAGTACTTC. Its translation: CASSHGAGGPRKNIQYF.

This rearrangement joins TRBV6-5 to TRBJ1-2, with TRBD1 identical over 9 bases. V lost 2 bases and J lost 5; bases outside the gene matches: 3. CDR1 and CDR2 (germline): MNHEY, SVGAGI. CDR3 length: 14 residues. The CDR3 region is CASSYGGQGYGYTF. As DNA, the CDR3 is TGTGCCAGCAGTTACGGGGGACAGGGTTATGGCTACACCTTC.

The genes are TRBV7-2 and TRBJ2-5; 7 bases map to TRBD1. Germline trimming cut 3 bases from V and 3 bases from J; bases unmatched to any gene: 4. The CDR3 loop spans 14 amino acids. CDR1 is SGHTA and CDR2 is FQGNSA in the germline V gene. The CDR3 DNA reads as TGTGCCAGCAGCTTTATCACAGGGGAAGAGACCCAGTACTTC. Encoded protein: CASSFITGEETQYF.